The following is a TCR beta chain sequence with its context. The source of the sample is a study of technical replicates of blood from a few donors. Trimming took 3 bases from V and 8 from J, leaving 19 bases between them. The V gene's germline CDR1 is MDHEN and CDR2 SYDVKM. This CDR3 has 16 amino acids. Only in-frame clones appear in the TCRdb table, and some are missing; sequencing was by immunoSEQ multiplex PCR. The profile shows 95,000 to 100,000 clones, just over 95% of them singletons. Sequencing was carried out using T cells isolated from PBMCs. The clonotype comes from a human donor in good health. This chain joins TRBV28 and TRBJ1-4, with D maybe TRBD1 (6 bases). In DNA, the CDR3 is TGTGCCAGCAGTTTCCCCTCAGGACAGAGGACCGAAAAACTGTTTTTT. It encodes CASSFPSGQRTEKLFF.